The TCR beta chain under discussion was sequenced for a study of T cells in Graves' hyperthyroidism and ophthalmopathy. General observations from the study: The model identified upcoming ophthalmopathy a median 6.5 months ahead of onset. Peripheral blood also featured most of the thyroid clonotypes expanded above 0.001.

This clonotype was detected a few times. The antigen is undetermined. About 9.4 ml fresh peripheral blood yielded the PBMCs. There are 15 residues in the CDR3. Trimming took 5 bases from V and 0 from J, leaving 11 bases between them. In germline, CDR1 is MNHEY, CDR2 SVGEGT. Regions amplified from RNA transcripts were the TCR beta CDR3 regions. A first-round RT-PCR of the TCR CDR3 used the HTBI primer set. TCRdb re-analysed the multiplex PCR reads in MiXCR, keeping a single row per CDR3 protein. The profile covers approximately 690,000 distinct CDR3 sequences, with about 14% appearing a single time and approximately 12% taken by the ten largest.

The TCR sequence derives from a woman aged 50 to 60 with Graves' ophthalmopathy. Sequencing input: blood. The gene calls are TRBV6-2 or TRBV6-3 and TRBJ1-5; D is ambiguous. The CDR3 spells CASSNNIYSNQPQHF. As DNA, the CDR3 is TGTGCCAGCAGTAACAACATCTATAGCAATCAGCCCCAGCATTTT.